This T cell receptor beta chain was captured in a study of OX40 agonist ivuxolimab in advanced cancers. About the study as a whole: Ivuxolimab, which targeted the costimulatory receptor OX40 (CD134), was an agonistic, fully human IgG2 monoclonal antibody. Intravenous ivuxolimab was administered to patients every 2 weeks at six dose levels: 0.01, 0.1, 0.3, 1.5, 3 and 10 mg/kg. Among the roughly 54 dose-escalation patients, about 20 had hepatocellular carcinoma, about 15 melanoma, 9 renal cell carcinoma and 9 head and neck cancer. In the dose-escalation cohort, 65% to 90% of patients were male, and the mean age was approximately 60 years, with a range of about 23 to 80. Prior anti-PD-1, anti-PD-L1 or anti-CTLA-4 therapy was permitted, and 35% to 40% of dose-escalation patients had received checkpoint inhibitors. Partial responses occurred in three dose-escalation patients: two with cutaneous melanoma and one with hepatocellular carcinoma. Peripheral TCRbeta sequencing was intended to test whether TCR sequence diversity was altered and clonal T-cell expansion was caused by ivuxolimab. The monotherapy dose-escalation portion (N ≈ 50 patients) of the phase I ivuxolimab trial is reported in the paper.

The CDR3 goes from the cysteine to the phenylalanine over 14 residues. Only the CDR3 DNA stays, 42 bases, in frame from base 1. For this chain, trimming is 3 bases at the V end and 1 base at the J end, and the number of junction bases without a gene match is 1. The germline V gene specifies SGDLS as CDR1 and YYNGEE as CDR2. In the case of this clone: Its cognate antigen has yet to be identified. Per-nucleotide qualities are absent, and no much larger clonotype sits a single base away.

Patients with autoimmune disease history or receiving systemic immunosuppression were excluded from the trial. Peripheral blood for TCR sequencing was drawn from every dose cohort at baseline, at cycle 4 day 1 and at cycle 7 day 1. The samples were taken from a phase I, first-in-human, multicenter, open-label dose-escalation trial of ivuxolimab. The trial enrolled adults with locally advanced or metastatic head and neck squamous cell, hepatocellular, melanoma or renal cell carcinoma. Before TCR sequencing, CD4+ T cells and CD8+ T cells from peripheral blood were sorted into separate populations. Genomic DNA was isolated from the sorted cells so that the TCRbeta CDR3 region could be sequenced. The immunoSEQ Assay was used to sequence the TCRbeta CDR3 regions. TCRdb carries this immuneACCESS record with in-frame sequences only. Its versions omit some clonotypes, under half of them owing to an unresolved V gene in the studies checked, with the rest unexplained. Within this sample are roughly 60,000 clones, with roughly 80% of them counted one time only. The ten largest clones add up to 1.5% to 2.5% of the sample.

Study-wide conclusions, independent of this receptor: The antigen specificity of the peripheral T cells that underwent clonal expansion was not determined. At doses from 0.1 to 3.0 mg/kg, clonal expansion was seen in both CD4+ and CD8+ blood T cells between baseline and week 6. Low levels of normalized T-cell clonal expansion were also seen in some patients who did not respond. On average, CD8+ T cells showed more expanded clones than CD4+ T cells after ivuxolimab. In the 0.1-3.0 mg/kg groups, partial responders were among the patients with the lowest normalized peripheral clonal expansion, particularly in CD8+ T cells.

This sequence was found in an adult with an advanced solid tumor such as melanoma, head and neck, liver or kidney cancer. Recombination joined TRBV9 with TRBJ1-1, with 9 bases matching TRBD1. Here the sequenced sample was CD4+ or CD8+ T cells sorted from blood, taken in a trial of the OX40 agonist ivuxolimab. The CDR3 protein sequence reads: CASSETGGNTEAFF. The nucleotides are TGTGCCAGCAGCGAGACAGGGGGGAACACTGAAGCTTTCTTT.